This TCR beta chain was identified during a study of CD8 T cells in Susac syndrome. Overall study results and limits: The number of individuals included in the study's TCR sequencing and HLA analysis was acknowledged as relatively small.

Random hexamers were used to reverse transcribe 0.5 to 1 ug of RNA. An immunoSEQ multiplex PCR amplified TCR beta CDR3 over 54 Vbeta and 13 Jbeta. TCRdb reprocessed the immunoSEQ multiplex PCR reads via MiXCR and lists one record per CDR3 protein. The sample holds fewer than 350,000 distinct CDR3 sequences, 85% seen once. Trimming cost V 0 bases and J 1 base, with 7 bases left between them. This CDR3 spans 14 amino acids. Germline V gives CDR1 SGDLS, CDR2 YYNGEE. This clonotype was picked up a small number of times. Its cognate antigen is unknown. The TCR originated in a human donor with multiple sclerosis. The sequenced sample was CD8+ T cells from PBMCs. The chain recombines TRBV9 with TRBJ2-5; possible D gene TRBD2, 6 bases. The CDR3 DNA is TGTGCCAGCAGCGTAGTGGGGGGCCAAGAGACCCAGTACTTC. Protein: CASSVVGGQETQYF.